This TCR beta chain was observed in a study of shared clonotypes between healthy human individuals. General study findings and limits: Lower generation probabilities were found for non-shared clonotypes than for those shared by all four donors.

Nashville, Tennessee was home to all donors, who were Caucasian adults. The table came from immunoSEQ multiplex PCR; TCRdb's copy has only in-frame clones and leaves some out. The table lists millions of clones, 90% to 95% of them singletons, with more than 0.1% in the top ten. Comments on this clone: Its specificity is not known.

Per the germline V gene, CDR1 is MNHEY and CDR2 is SMNVEV (reference sequence). V was clipped by 6 bases and J by 6 bases, with 15 bases between them. The CDR3 runs 13 residues. The rearrangement joins TRBV27 to TRBJ2-7; D is perhaps TRBD1 (6 bases). The sequenced sample was naive CD4+ T cells sorted from blood. Subset here: CD45RA+ positively selected. This TCR came from a man aged 18 to 30 in good health. In DNA form, the CDR3 reads TGTGCCAGCAGCTCGCAGGGGTTGTTCGAGCAGTACTTC. It is translated as CASSSQGLFEQYF.